These T cell receptor beta chains were read from a single sample in a study of OX40 agonist ivuxolimab in advanced cancers. Assay used: immunoSEQ multiplex PCR; TCRdb lists only in-frame clones, some missing. The table has about 45,000 clones, around 83% seen once. The sample here was CD4+ or CD8+ T cells sorted from blood, taken in a trial of the OX40 agonist ivuxolimab. These TCRs come from an adult with an advanced solid tumor such as melanoma, head and neck, liver or kidney cancer. Both conserved end residues are part of each CDR3. A D gene is named only where the DNA matches it firmly. The size entry is marked missing in some rows and otherwise reads once, few, many or a size class.

CDR3 protein: CASSQGLGSYQYF
CDR3 DNA: TGTGCCAGCAGCCAAGGGCTAGGTTCCTATCAGTACTTC
D gene: NA
J gene: TRBJ2-7
clone size: once
CDR3 length: 13
V gene: TRBV21-1

CDR3 protein: CASLYPRAGPHSGEKLFF
CDR3 DNA: TGTGCCAGTTTATACCCGAGGGCAGGTCCTCATAGCGGGGAAAAACTGTTTTTT
D gene: NA
J gene: TRBJ1-4
clone size: NA
CDR3 length: 18
V gene: TRBV2

CDR3 protein: CAWSLALGNQPQHF
CDR3 DNA: TGTGCCTGGAGTCTGGCTCTTGGGAATCAGCCCCAGCATTTT
D gene: NA
J gene: TRBJ1-5
clone size: few
CDR3 length: 14
V gene: TRBV30

CDR3 protein: CASSSVGNTEAFF
CDR3 DNA: TGTGCCAGTAGTTCTGTGGGGAACACTGAAGCTTTCTTT
D gene: NA
J gene: TRBJ1-1
clone size: NA
CDR3 length: 13
V gene: TRBV19

CDR3 protein: CASSQGLAGVENTQYF
CDR3 DNA: TGCGCCAGCAGCCAAGGACTAGCGGGAGTGGAAAATACGCAGTATTTT
D gene: TRBD2
J gene: TRBJ2-3
clone size: NA
CDR3 length: 16
V gene: TRBV4-1

CDR3 protein: CASSSLGSSYNSPLHF
CDR3 DNA: TGTGCCAGCAGCTCGCTAGGGAGCTCCTATAATTCACCCCTCCACTTT
D gene: NA
J gene: TRBJ1-6
clone size: NA
CDR3 length: 16
V gene: TRBV7-8

CDR3 protein: CASSRQGAEAFF
CDR3 DNA: TGTGCCAGCAGCCGACAGGGGGCTGAAGCTTTCTTT
D gene: TRBD1
J gene: TRBJ1-1
clone size: NA
CDR3 length: 12
V gene: TRBV7-9

CDR3 protein: CASRGPLTNSPLHF
CDR3 DNA: TGTGCCAGCAGGGGACCCCTGACCAATTCACCCCTCCACTTT
D gene: NA
J gene: TRBJ1-6
clone size: NA
CDR3 length: 14
V gene: TRBV6-5

CDR3 protein: CASSLGGIDTQYF
CDR3 DNA: TGTGCCAGCAGTCTAGGGGGGATAGATACGCAGTATTTT
D gene: NA
J gene: TRBJ2-3
clone size: NA
CDR3 length: 13
V gene: TRBV6-5

CDR3 protein: CASRQDRISYEQYF
CDR3 DNA: TGTGCCAGCAGACAAGACAGGATCTCCTACGAGCAGTACTTC
D gene: NA
J gene: TRBJ2-7
clone size: NA
CDR3 length: 14
V gene: TRBV6-5

CDR3 protein: CASSLGQTMNTEAFF
CDR3 DNA: TGTGCCAGCAGCCTCGGACAGACCATGAACACTGAAGCTTTCTTT
D gene: NA
J gene: TRBJ1-1
clone size: NA
CDR3 length: 15
V gene: TRBV7-8

CDR3 protein: CASKTSGSADTQYF
CDR3 DNA: TGTGCCAGTAAAACTAGCGGGAGCGCAGATACGCAGTATTTT
D gene: TRBD2
J gene: TRBJ2-3
clone size: NA
CDR3 length: 14
V gene: TRBV19

CDR3 protein: CASSPRQGLNQPQHF
CDR3 DNA: TGTGCCAGTAGTCCCCGACAGGGCCTGAATCAGCCCCAGCATTTT
D gene: TRBD1
J gene: TRBJ1-5
clone size: NA
CDR3 length: 15
V gene: TRBV19

CDR3 protein: CASSPGATTLNEQFF
CDR3 DNA: TGTGCCAGCAGCCCCGGGGCCACCACCCTGAATGAGCAGTTCTTC
D gene: NA
J gene: TRBJ2-1
clone size: NA
CDR3 length: 15
V gene: TRBV11-2

CDR3 protein: CASGLDEGQSETQYF
CDR3 DNA: TGTGCTAGTGGTTTGGACGAGGGACAGTCAGAGACCCAGTACTTC
D gene: TRBD1
J gene: TRBJ2-5
clone size: NA
CDR3 length: 15
V gene: TRBV12-5

CDR3 protein: CASSRQGVQPQHF
CDR3 DNA: TGTGCCAGCAGCCGACAGGGAGTACAGCCCCAGCATTTT
D gene: TRBD1
J gene: TRBJ1-5
clone size: NA
CDR3 length: 13
V gene: TRBV6-5

CDR3 protein: CASSRSPGANEKLFF
CDR3 DNA: TGTGCCAGCAGCAGATCCCCTGGGGCTAATGAAAAACTGTTTTTT
D gene: NA
J gene: TRBJ1-4
clone size: NA
CDR3 length: 15
V gene: TRBV27

CDR3 protein: CASSLIQGAYGYTF
CDR3 DNA: TGTGCCAGCAGTCTAATCCAGGGGGCCTATGGCTACACCTTC
D gene: TRBD1
J gene: TRBJ1-2
clone size: NA
CDR3 length: 14
V gene: TRBV6-5

CDR3 protein: CASSLGQGRGSEAFF
CDR3 DNA: TGCGCCAGCAGCTTGGGGCAGGGACGTGGCTCTGAAGCTTTCTTT
D gene: NA
J gene: TRBJ1-1
clone size: once
CDR3 length: 15
V gene: TRBV5-1

CDR3 protein: CASSSTEQYF
CDR3 DNA: TGTGCCAGCAGTTCGACCGAGCAGTACTTC
D gene: NA
J gene: TRBJ2-7
clone size: few
CDR3 length: 10
V gene: TRBV6-6

CDR3 protein: CATSRDSGSGNTIYF
CDR3 DNA: TGTGCCACCAGCAGAGATTCCGGCTCTGGAAACACCATATATTTT
D gene: NA
J gene: TRBJ1-3
clone size: NA
CDR3 length: 15
V gene: TRBV15

CDR3 protein: CASSLQGVRNEQYF
CDR3 DNA: TGTGCCAGCAGCCTGCAGGGGGTGCGGAACGAGCAGTACTTC
D gene: TRBD1
J gene: TRBJ2-7
clone size: NA
CDR3 length: 14
V gene: TRBV5-8

CDR3 protein: CASSWTGGFQPQHF
CDR3 DNA: TGTGCCAGCAGTTGGACAGGGGGGTTCCAGCCCCAGCATTTT
D gene: TRBD1
J gene: TRBJ1-5
clone size: NA
CDR3 length: 14
V gene: TRBV27

CDR3 protein: CASSQSSYNEQFF
CDR3 DNA: TGTGCCAGCAGCCAGAGCTCCTACAATGAGCAGTTCTTC
D gene: NA
J gene: TRBJ2-1
clone size: NA
CDR3 length: 13
V gene: TRBV7-2

CDR3 protein: CASSWGNTEAFF
CDR3 DNA: TGCGCCAGCAGCTGGGGGAACACTGAAGCTTTCTTT
D gene: NA
J gene: TRBJ1-1
clone size: once
CDR3 length: 12
V gene: TRBV5-1

CDR3 protein: CASSERRAYEQYF
CDR3 DNA: TGTGCCAGCAGCGAAAGACGGGCCTACGAGCAGTACTTC
D gene: NA
J gene: TRBJ2-7
clone size: NA
CDR3 length: 13
V gene: TRBV7-8

CDR3 protein: CASSPDLGAKNIQYF
CDR3 DNA: TGTGCCAGCTCACCAGATTTGGGAGCCAAAAACATTCAGTACTTC
D gene: NA
J gene: TRBJ2-4
clone size: few
CDR3 length: 15
V gene: TRBV18

CDR3 protein: CASSFDRGISQSAQHF
CDR3 DNA: TGTGCCAGCAGCTTTGACAGGGGGATTTCGCAATCAGCCCAGCATTTT
D gene: TRBD1
J gene: TRBJ1-5
clone size: NA
CDR3 length: 16
V gene: TRBV7-9

CDR3 protein: CASSFRSRQGMTDYEQYF
CDR3 DNA: TGTGCCAGCAGTTTCCGCTCAAGACAGGGGATGACTGACTACGAGCAGTACTTC
D gene: TRBD1
J gene: TRBJ2-7
clone size: NA
CDR3 length: 18
V gene: TRBV27

CDR3 protein: CASSFSVEQYF
CDR3 DNA: TGTGCCAGCAGCTTTTCCGTCGAGCAGTACTTC
D gene: NA
J gene: TRBJ2-7
clone size: NA
CDR3 length: 11
V gene: TRBV5-6

CDR3 protein: CASSSGRQGIQPQHF
CDR3 DNA: TGTGCCAGTAGTTCGGGTCGACAGGGCATCCAGCCCCAGCATTTT
D gene: TRBD1
J gene: TRBJ1-5
clone size: NA
CDR3 length: 15
V gene: TRBV19

CDR3 protein: CASSPQRGSYNEQFF
CDR3 DNA: TGTGCCAGCTCACCACAGAGAGGTTCCTACAATGAGCAGTTCTTC
D gene: NA
J gene: TRBJ2-1
clone size: NA
CDR3 length: 15
V gene: TRBV18

CDR3 protein: CASSLGQGRHSPLHF
CDR3 DNA: TGCGCCAGCAGCCTCGGACAGGGTAGGCATTCACCCCTCCACTTT
D gene: TRBD1
J gene: TRBJ1-6
clone size: NA
CDR3 length: 15
V gene: TRBV5-1

CDR3 protein: CASSRSGRAPTDTQYF
CDR3 DNA: TGTGCCAGCAGCCGGAGCGGGAGGGCACCCACAGATACGCAGTATTTT
D gene: TRBD2
J gene: TRBJ2-3
clone size: NA
CDR3 length: 16
V gene: TRBV5-8

CDR3 protein: CASSIDWGPQPQHF
CDR3 DNA: TGTGCCAGTAGTATAGACTGGGGCCCCCAGCCCCAGCATTTT
D gene: NA
J gene: TRBJ1-5
clone size: NA
CDR3 length: 14
V gene: TRBV19

CDR3 protein: CASSFGSHNEQFF
CDR3 DNA: TGTGCCAGCAGCTTCGGCTCCCACAATGAGCAGTTCTTC
D gene: NA
J gene: TRBJ2-1
clone size: few
CDR3 length: 13
V gene: TRBV5-6

CDR3 protein: CASSPQGVEKLFF
CDR3 DNA: TGTGCCAGCAGCCCCCAGGGGGTTGAAAAACTGTTTTTT
D gene: TRBD1
J gene: TRBJ1-4
clone size: NA
CDR3 length: 13
V gene: TRBV7-9

CDR3 protein: CASSLTGPGEQFF
CDR3 DNA: TGTGCCAGCAGCTTAACGGGGCCTGGAGAGCAGTTCTTC
D gene: NA
J gene: TRBJ2-1
clone size: NA
CDR3 length: 13
V gene: TRBV7-9

CDR3 protein: CSVDRAAGELFF
CDR3 DNA: TGCAGCGTTGACAGGGCGGCCGGGGAGCTGTTTTTT
D gene: NA
J gene: TRBJ2-2
clone size: NA
CDR3 length: 12
V gene: TRBV29-1

CDR3 protein: CASSLGLRLRQATDTQYF
CDR3 DNA: TGTGCCAGCAGCTTAGGCCTCCGCCTCCGACAGGCCACAGATACGCAGTATTTT
D gene: NA
J gene: TRBJ2-3
clone size: NA
CDR3 length: 18
V gene: TRBV11-2

CDR3 protein: CASSVEHGLNTEAFF
CDR3 DNA: TGTGCCAGCAGTGTAGAGCACGGACTGAACACTGAAGCTTTCTTT
D gene: NA
J gene: TRBJ1-1
clone size: NA
CDR3 length: 15
V gene: TRBV6-1

CDR3 protein: CASSLSTGGSTEAFF
CDR3 DNA: TGTGCCAGCAGTTTATCGACAGGGGGCAGCACTGAAGCTTTCTTT
D gene: TRBD1
J gene: TRBJ1-1
clone size: NA
CDR3 length: 15
V gene: TRBV27

CDR3 protein: CASSPSGGMAHEQYF
CDR3 DNA: TGTGCCAGCAGCCCTTCCGGAGGGATGGCCCACGAGCAGTACTTC
D gene: NA
J gene: TRBJ2-7
clone size: NA
CDR3 length: 15
V gene: TRBV11-3